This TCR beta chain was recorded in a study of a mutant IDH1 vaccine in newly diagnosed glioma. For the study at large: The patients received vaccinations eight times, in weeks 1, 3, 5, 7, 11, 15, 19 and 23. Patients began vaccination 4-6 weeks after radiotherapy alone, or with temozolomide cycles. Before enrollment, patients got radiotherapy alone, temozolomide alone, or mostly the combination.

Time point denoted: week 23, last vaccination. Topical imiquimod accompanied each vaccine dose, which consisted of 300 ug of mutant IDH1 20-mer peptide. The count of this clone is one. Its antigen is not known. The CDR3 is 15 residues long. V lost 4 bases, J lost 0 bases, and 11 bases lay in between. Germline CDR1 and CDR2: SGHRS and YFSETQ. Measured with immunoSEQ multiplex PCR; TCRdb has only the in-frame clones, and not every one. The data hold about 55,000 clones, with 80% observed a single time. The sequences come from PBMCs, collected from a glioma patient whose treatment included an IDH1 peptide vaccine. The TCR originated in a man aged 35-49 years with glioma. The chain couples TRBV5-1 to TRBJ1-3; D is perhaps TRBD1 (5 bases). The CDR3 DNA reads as TGCGCCAGCAGCCTGGACATCAACTCTGGAAACACCATATATTTT. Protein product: CASSLDINSGNTIYF.